The present T cell receptor beta chain was sequenced within a study of shared clonotypes between healthy human individuals. At the deep level, the assay was run. Clones were read by immunoSEQ multiplex PCR, and TCRdb kept only the in-frame ones, dropping some. The table has about 820,000 clones, roughly 92% seen once. Broader study findings: Only blood was sampled, and tissue TCR repertoires likely differ from blood ones.

Trimming at V came to 4 bases and at J to 2 bases, leaving 10 bases not matched to a gene. The CDR3 length is 17 residues. The germline V gene encodes CDR1 MNHEY and CDR2 SMNVEV (reference sequence). As defined, naive CD8 cells were CD45RO-negative and positively selected for CCR7, with terminally differentiated effector memory CD45RA+ cells excluded. Every donor was a Caucasian adult from Nashville, Tennessee. In the case of this clone: Its antigen is not known.

Sequencing used naive CD8+ T cells sorted from blood. The clonotype comes from a young man in good health. The rearrangement links TRBV27 to TRBJ2-7; 11 bases are shared with TRBD2. The CDR3 sequence: CASSSGLAGPAAYEQYF. Written as DNA, the CDR3 is TGTGCCAGCAGTTCCGGACTAGCGGGCCCTGCGGCCTACGAGCAGTACTTC.